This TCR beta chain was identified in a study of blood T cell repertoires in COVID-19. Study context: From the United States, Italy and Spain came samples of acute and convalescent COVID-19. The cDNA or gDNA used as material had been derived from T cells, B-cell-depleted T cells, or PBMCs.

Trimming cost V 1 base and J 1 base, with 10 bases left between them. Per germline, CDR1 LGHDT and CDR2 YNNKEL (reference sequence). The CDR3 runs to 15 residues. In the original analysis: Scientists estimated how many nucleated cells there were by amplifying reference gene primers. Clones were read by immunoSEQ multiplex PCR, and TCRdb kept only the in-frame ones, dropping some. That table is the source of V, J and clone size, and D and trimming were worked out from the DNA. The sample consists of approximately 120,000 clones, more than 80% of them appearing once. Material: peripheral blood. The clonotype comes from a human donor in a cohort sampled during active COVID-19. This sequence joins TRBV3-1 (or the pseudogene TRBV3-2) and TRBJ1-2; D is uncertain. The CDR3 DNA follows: TGTGCCAGCAGCCAAGCCCCAGGTAATAACTATGGCTACACCTTC. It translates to CASSQAPGNNYGYTF.